This TCR beta chain is drawn from a study of identical twins. Overall study results and limits: In beta out-of-frame sequences, the excess sharing between twins was weaker. Carriage of fewer insertions was seen in abundant cord blood beta clonotypes, whereas memory repertoires showed none.

TCRdb used MiXCR to reprocess the 5' RACE reads, holding one entry per CDR3 protein. The sample consists of about 530,000 distinct CDR3 sequences, about 16% of them appearing once. The sample holds a few counts of this clonotype. Antigen: not known. Germline CDR1 reads DFQATT; CDR2 reads SNEGSKA (reference sequence). V lost 3 bases and J 0 bases, leaving 15 bases between the germline ends. This CDR3 has 17 amino acids. This sample also belongs to another study, concerning yellow fever vaccine responses in identical twins.

Sequenced: CD4+ T cells sorted from blood. This sequence was found in a woman between 18 and 29 years old in good health. The J gene is TRBJ2-6, the V gene TRBV20-1; TRBD1 is a possible D gene (6 bases). The CDR3 DNA follows: TGCAGTGCTAGCGTGAAACAGGGTGCCTCTGGGGCCAACGTCCTGACTTTC. Encoded protein: CSASVKQGASGANVLTF.